This T cell receptor (beta chain) comes out of a study of blood T cells in healthy people across ages. Unmatched junction bases numbered 7, after V lost 5 bases and J lost 2 bases. The CDR3 consists of 15 residues. CDR1 is SQVTM, CDR2 ANQGSEA, per germline. PCR was performed a second time for roughly 6 to 12 cycles using a sample-barcoded 5' primer and a J-beta primer mix. TCRdb fed the 5' RACE reads into MiXCR, producing one record per CDR3 protein. The repertoire holds roughly 700,000 distinct CDR3 sequences, with around 48% as singletons. The table lists this clonotype with a few counts. The specimen sequenced was blood. The receptor's source is a woman aged 60-75 years in good health. The chain employs TRBV29-1 and TRBJ2-2, with 8 bases matching TRBD2. The CDR3 coding sequence is TGCAGCGTTCAACCCGGGACTAGTAACACCGGGGAGCTGTTTTTT. Protein product: CSVQPGTSNTGELFF.